This T cell receptor beta chain was retrieved from a study of blood T cell repertoires in COVID-19. Study summary: Sources were T cells, B-cell-depleted T cells, or PBMCs; the material itself was cDNA or gDNA.

Clones were read by immunoSEQ multiplex PCR, and TCRdb kept only the in-frame ones, dropping some. The sample gives roughly 250,000 clones, around 90% of which show up once; around 0.87% is in the top ten. Participants' own reports of clinical history determined their cohort assignment. The material sequenced was PBMCs or T cells enriched from blood (not recorded which). This clonotype originated in a middle-aged man who had been exposed to COVID-19.

The CDR3 sequence is CASSLGTSAGEQYV. CDR3 DNA: TGTGCCAGCAGCCTCGGGACTAGCGCGGGGGAGCAGTACGTC. This chain uses TRBV3-1 (or the pseudogene TRBV3-2) with TRBJ2-7; 10 bases map to TRBD2. J gave up 7 bases and V 4 bases, and 7 bases lay outside the gene matches. CDR3 length: 14 amino acids. Per germline, CDR1 LGHDT and CDR2 YNNKEL (reference sequence).